Listed below are T cell receptor beta chains from one sample, sequenced in a study of beta chain features in type 1 diabetes. Assay: immunoSEQ multiplex PCR; the TCRdb copy retains only in-frame clones and omits some. The sample has about 360,000 clones, 10% to 15% seen once. The sample was naive CD4+ T cells from blood. These receptors were collected from a man between 18 and 29 years old in good health. CDR3s include the opening cysteine and the closing phenylalanine or tryptophan. The D gene is left open where the match is weak. Not all rows give a size; the values are once, few, many and, for expanded clones, a class.

j_call: TRBJ1-1
v_call: TRBV7-3
clone_size: few
d_call: .
cdr3_nt: TGTGCCAGCAGCTCACAGGGGAACACTGAAGCTTTCTTT
cdr3_aa: CASSSQGNTEAFF

j_call: TRBJ1-2
v_call: TRBV11-2
clone_size: few
d_call: TRBD1
cdr3_nt: TGTGCCAGCAGCTTAGGATACAGGGGGGAATCGAGGAACTATGGCTACACCTTC
cdr3_aa: CASSLGYRGESRNYGYTF

j_call: TRBJ2-1
v_call: TRBV7-8
clone_size: few
d_call: .
cdr3_nt: TGTGCCAGCAGCTTATTACCGCCCGGGACTGGGGGTCACAATGAGCAGTTCTTC
cdr3_aa: CASSLLPPGTGGHNEQFF

j_call: TRBJ2-1
v_call: TRBV6-6
clone_size: few
d_call: TRBD2
cdr3_nt: TGTGCCAGCATCTCCGCGGGGGTAGCCGGCAATGAGCAGTTCTTC
cdr3_aa: CASISAGVAGNEQFF

j_call: TRBJ2-7
v_call: TRBV18
clone_size: .
d_call: .
cdr3_nt: TGTGCCAGCTCACCGCCGGGTATCCCCTACGAGCAGTACTTC
cdr3_aa: CASSPPGIPYEQYF

j_call: TRBJ2-3
v_call: TRBV7-2
clone_size: few
d_call: TRBD2
cdr3_nt: TGTGCCAGCAGCTTAAGGACTAGCGGGCCAGACTCCCGATCCGTGTATTTT
cdr3_aa: CASSLRTSGPDSRSVYF

j_call: TRBJ2-1
v_call: TRBV4-1
clone_size: .
d_call: TRBD2
cdr3_nt: TGCGCCAGCAGCCAAGTTAGCGGGAGGGTAGTAAATGAGCAGTTCTTC
cdr3_aa: CASSQVSGRVVNEQFF

j_call: TRBJ2-7
v_call: TRBV18
clone_size: .
d_call: .
cdr3_nt: TGTGCCAGCTCAAGTGGGTATGGGGCGGATTCTACCTACGAGCAGTACTTC
cdr3_aa: CASSSGYGADSTYEQYF

j_call: TRBJ2-2
v_call: TRBV7-9
clone_size: .
d_call: .
cdr3_nt: TGTGCCAGCAGCTCCAGGTGGGCCAACACCGGGGAGCTGTTTTTT
cdr3_aa: CASSSRWANTGELFF

j_call: TRBJ2-5
v_call: TRBV19
clone_size: .
d_call: .
cdr3_nt: TGTGCCAGTAGTATCCGGCTAGAAGAGACCCAGTACTTC
cdr3_aa: CASSIRLEETQYF

j_call: TRBJ1-2
v_call: TRBV29-1
clone_size: few
d_call: TRBD1
cdr3_nt: TGCAGCGTTGGCGTCACCGTAAACAGGGGTGGCTACACCTTC
cdr3_aa: CSVGVTVNRGGYTF

j_call: TRBJ2-7
v_call: TRBV28
clone_size: .
d_call: TRBD1
cdr3_nt: TGTGCCAGCAGTCCGAACAGGGGGATCTACGAGCAGTACTTC
cdr3_aa: CASSPNRGIYEQYF

j_call: TRBJ2-4
v_call: TRBV6-1
clone_size: few
d_call: TRBD2
cdr3_nt: TGTGGGGCGACGCGGGGGGCCAAAAACATTCAGTACTTC
cdr3_aa: CGATRGAKNIQYF

j_call: TRBJ2-5
v_call: TRBV18
clone_size: .
d_call: TRBD1
cdr3_nt: TGTGCCAGCTCAGCACGTCGGACAGGGGGAATCGAGACCCAGTACTTC
cdr3_aa: CASSARRTGGIETQYF

j_call: TRBJ1-1
v_call: TRBV7-2
clone_size: .
d_call: .
cdr3_nt: TGTGCCAGCAGCCCCGGGGGGAGCGAAGCTTTCTTT
cdr3_aa: CASSPGGSEAFF

j_call: TRBJ2-7
v_call: TRBV7-2
clone_size: .
d_call: TRBD2
cdr3_nt: TGTGCCAGCAGCTTATCGGGGGGAAACTCCTACGAGCAGTACTTC
cdr3_aa: CASSLSGGNSYEQYF

j_call: TRBJ2-1
v_call: TRBV28
clone_size: .
d_call: TRBD2
cdr3_nt: TGTGCCAGCAGTTCCCGGGGGGGACCATTTTCCTACAATGAGCAGTTCTTC
cdr3_aa: CASSSRGGPFSYNEQFF

j_call: TRBJ2-3
v_call: TRBV28
clone_size: .
d_call: TRBD1
cdr3_nt: TGTGCCAGCAGCTCGACAGGGGGGTTCGTGGATACGCAGTATTTT
cdr3_aa: CASSSTGGFVDTQYF

j_call: TRBJ1-4
v_call: TRBV7-9
clone_size: few
d_call: TRBD1
cdr3_nt: TGTGCCAGCAGCTTGACAGGGATCGGCTTAAATGAAAAACTGTTTTTT
cdr3_aa: CASSLTGIGLNEKLFF

j_call: TRBJ1-2
v_call: TRBV5-4
clone_size: .
d_call: TRBD1
cdr3_nt: TGTGCCAGCAGCTTGCGACAGGGAGACTATGGCTACACCTTC
cdr3_aa: CASSLRQGDYGYTF

j_call: TRBJ2-2
v_call: TRBV10-3
clone_size: few
d_call: .
cdr3_nt: TGTGCCATCAATGCCCAGGCGAACACCGGGGAGCTGTTTTTT
cdr3_aa: CAINAQANTGELFF

j_call: TRBJ2-1
v_call: TRBV4-1
clone_size: .
d_call: TRBD1
cdr3_nt: TGCGCCAGCAGCCCTAACTTAGGGGGCTCCGGTCGGTTCTTC
cdr3_aa: CASSPNLGGSGRFF

j_call: TRBJ1-2
v_call: TRBV28
clone_size: .
d_call: TRBD1
cdr3_nt: TGTGCCAGCAGCAAAGGGACAGGGTATGGTGGCTACACCTTC
cdr3_aa: CASSKGTGYGGYTF

j_call: TRBJ2-2
v_call: TRBV2
clone_size: .
d_call: .
cdr3_nt: TGTGCCAGCAGTGAGGGGGCACCGAACACCGGGGAGCTGTTTTTT
cdr3_aa: CASSEGAPNTGELFF

j_call: TRBJ2-7
v_call: TRBV4-3
clone_size: .
d_call: TRBD1
cdr3_nt: TGCGCCAGCAGCCATGGGACAGGGGACCCCTACGAGCAGTACTTC
cdr3_aa: CASSHGTGDPYEQYF

j_call: TRBJ2-5
v_call: TRBV7-8
clone_size: .
d_call: .
cdr3_nt: TGTGCCAGCAGCCCAGTGAGGACACGCCGGTCCCGGTCCCAGTACTTC
cdr3_aa: CASSPVRTRRSRSQYF

j_call: TRBJ2-3
v_call: TRBV6-5
clone_size: .
d_call: .
cdr3_nt: TGTGCCAGCAGTTTCGCAGGGGGGGATACGCAGTATTTT
cdr3_aa: CASSFAGGDTQYF

j_call: TRBJ2-5
v_call: TRBV7-8
clone_size: few
d_call: TRBD1
cdr3_nt: TGTGCCAGCAGCTTAGGGGTGGGGACAGGGGACCAAGAGACCCAGTACTTC
cdr3_aa: CASSLGVGTGDQETQYF

j_call: TRBJ2-1
v_call: TRBV4-1
clone_size: few
d_call: .
cdr3_nt: TGCGCCAGCAGCCAAGGAGGCTTCCGGGCGGGGAGACACAATGAGCAGTTCTTC
cdr3_aa: CASSQGGFRAGRHNEQFF

j_call: TRBJ1-1
v_call: TRBV28
clone_size: .
d_call: .
cdr3_nt: TGTGCCAGCAGTCCCCTTTGGCGGGGGCAAACTGAAGCTTTCTTT
cdr3_aa: CASSPLWRGQTEAFF

j_call: TRBJ2-1
v_call: TRBV7-2
clone_size: .
d_call: .
cdr3_nt: TGTGCCAGCAGCTTTGACAGCTCGAGGAAGCTTGAGCAGTTCTTC
cdr3_aa: CASSFDSSRKLEQFF

j_call: TRBJ2-7
v_call: TRBV5-8
clone_size: .
d_call: .
cdr3_nt: TGTGCCAGCAGCTTGGCTGTAAGGAGTGAGTACTTC
cdr3_aa: CASSLAVRSEYF

j_call: TRBJ2-1
v_call: TRBV9
clone_size: .
d_call: .
cdr3_nt: TGTGCCAGCAGCACACCCCCGGGACTTGAGCAGTTCTTC
cdr3_aa: CASSTPPGLEQFF

j_call: TRBJ2-7
v_call: TRBV6-6
clone_size: few
d_call: TRBD1
cdr3_nt: TGTGCCAGCAGTCGCCGGGACAGGTTGGTCCCCTACGAGCAGTACTTC
cdr3_aa: CASSRRDRLVPYEQYF

j_call: TRBJ1-1
v_call: TRBV30
clone_size: .
d_call: TRBD1
cdr3_nt: TGTGCCACCGGGGGGGACAGGGGGTCGGCTTTCTTT
cdr3_aa: CATGGDRGSAFF